This note documents a single T cell receptor (beta chain) sequence. The antigen is not known. The data belong to a study of identical twins. Notes on the study in general: Weaker excess sharing between twins was seen in beta out-of-frame sequences. With abundant cord blood beta clonotypes, insertions were fewer; memory repertoires showed no such pattern. Models underestimated TCR alpha sharing (out-of-frame) in monozygotic twins.

The CDR3 extends over 15 amino acids. Per the germline V gene, CDR1 is LNHNV and CDR2 is YYDKDF (reference sequence). With 0 bases removed from V and 6 bases from J, the gap between germline ends came to 15 bases. TCRdb ran MiXCR on the 5' RACE reads and lists one entry per CDR3 protein. The data show around 530,000 distinct CDR3 sequences, 13% to 15% seen once. The same data also went into a second study, on yellow fever vaccine responses in identical twins. From that study: Twins showed a vaccine T cell response that reportedly seemed partly convergent, partly personalized.

The sequenced sample consisted of CD4+ T cells sorted from blood. The chain uses TRBV15 and TRBJ2-7; D is perhaps TRBD1 (6 bases). The TCR comes from a woman between 18 and 29 years old in good health. The CDR3 loop reads CATSREVVQGGEQYV. The CDR3 nucleotides read TGTGCCACCAGCAGAGAAGTGGTACAGGGTGGCGAGCAGTACGTC.